One sample yielded the 22 T cell receptor beta chains listed below, sequenced in a study of blood T cell repertoires in COVID-19. TCRdb's copy holds only in-frame clones and misses some; the assay was immunoSEQ multiplex PCR. The sample has some 150,000 clones, approximately 78% seen once. Sequences were obtained from peripheral blood. The receptors derive from a woman aged 80 or over with acute or convalescent COVID-19.

This clone has more than one count but fewer than ten. The CDR3 bases are TGTGCCAGCTCACCGCAGAGCGGGGGGGCCGCCTCCTACAATGAGCAGTTCTTC. This translates into CASSPQSGGAASYNEQFF. V gene TRBV18 combines with J gene TRBJ2-1, with 10 positions matching TRBD2. Losses at the gene ends were 3 bases for V and 0 bases for J; bases not matched to a gene: 8. The CDR3 has 18 amino acids. The germline V gene encodes CDR1 KGHSH and CDR2 LQKENI.

The rearrangement links TRBV19 to TRBJ1-5; 12 nucleotides line up with TRBD1. With V trimmed by 9 bases and J by 7 bases, 10 bases remained unmatched. Germline CDR1 LNHDA, CDR2 SQIVND (reference sequence). There are 15 residues in the CDR3. As DNA, the CDR3 is TGTGCCAGCGGATCAGGGACAGGGGGCGGGCAGCCCCAGCATTTT. Its translation: CASGSGTGGGQPQHF.

The V and J genes are TRBV9 and TRBJ2-5; 11 bases map to TRBD1. CDR3 size: 14 residues. Germline CDR1 is SGDLS and CDR2 is YYNGEE. J was trimmed by 4 bases and V by 3 bases; bases with no gene match: 2. For the CDR3, the DNA is TGTGCCAGCAGCGCGGGACAGGGGGGAGAGACCCAGTACTTC. Translated, it gives CASSAGQGGETQYF.

This chain joins TRBV7-2 and TRBJ2-5, with 11 bases identical to TRBD2. There are 15 residues in the CDR3. The V and J ends lost 4 bases and 4 bases, in that order; junction bases with no gene match: 5. CDR1 and CDR2 (germline): SGHTA, FQGNSA. CDR3: CASSSTSGSRETQYF. In DNA, the CDR3 is TGTGCCAGCAGCTCTACTAGCGGGAGTCGAGAGACCCAGTACTTC.

This sequence joins TRBV7-2 and TRBJ2-4, with D possibly matching TRBD1 (5 bases). This CDR3 spans 14 amino acids. CDR1 and CDR2 (germline): SGHTA, FQGNSA. Trimming took 5 bases from V and 6 from J, leaving 14 bases between them. The CDR3 DNA sequence: TGTGCCAGCAGCCCTCTAGTCCAGGGAAACATTCAGTACTTC. This sequence encodes CASSPLVQGNIQYF.

The chain couples TRBV5-1 to TRBJ2-5, with 12 bases identical to TRBD1. Germline lookup yields CDR1 SGHRS and CDR2 YFSETQ. The CDR3 runs to 13 residues. V gave up 5 bases and J gave up 5 bases; unmatched junction bases: 1. This CDR3 reads CASSGTGGETQYF. CDR3 in DNA: TGCGCCAGCAGTGGGACAGGGGGCGAGACCCAGTACTTC.

The chain carries TRBV9 and TRBJ2-3, with D hard to call. The CDR3 runs to 16 residues. CDR1 is SGDLS and CDR2 is YYNGEE in the germline V gene. Trimming cost V 3 bases and J 2 bases, with 16 bases left between them. The CDR3: CASSAPREEPTDTQYF. The CDR3 nucleotides read TGTGCCAGCAGCGCCCCCCGCGAGGAGCCCACAGATACGCAGTATTTT. The whole variable domain, filled in from reference TRBV9 and TRBJ2-3, reads DSGVTQTPKHLITATGQRVTLRCSPRSGDLSVYWYQQSLDQGLQFLIQYYNGEERAKGNILERFSAQQFPDLHSELNLSSLELGDSALYFCASSAPREEPTDTQYFGPGTRLTVL.

The chain is built from TRBV5-1 and TRBJ2-1; 10 bases are shared with TRBD2. V was pared by 5 bases and J by 6 bases, with 5 bases of the junction left unmatched. In germline, CDR1 is SGHRS, CDR2 YFSETQ. The CDR3 is 14 amino acids. The CDR3 here is CASRVAGGANEQFF. The CDR3 DNA is TGCGCCAGCAGGGTAGCGGGGGGTGCCAATGAGCAGTTCTTC. Full variable domain (outside the CDR3, taken from reference TRBV5-1 and TRBJ2-1): KAGVTQTPRYLIKTRGQQVTLSCSPISGHRSVSWYQQTPGQGLQFLFEYFSETQRNKGNFPGRFSGRQFSNSRSEMNVSTLELGDSALYLCASRVAGGANEQFFGPGTRLTVL.

The CDR3 spells CASTRNPGGDNEQFF. The DNA for the CDR3 is TGCGCCAGCACCCGAAATCCAGGGGGAGACAATGAGCAGTTCTTC. V is TRBV4-1 and J is TRBJ2-1; 7 bases fit TRBD1. The V gene end was trimmed by 7 bases and the J gene end by 5 bases; junction bases not matched to a gene: 11. From germline, CDR1 is MGHRA and CDR2 YSYEKL. The CDR3 covers 15 residues.

This sequence joins TRBV28 and TRBJ2-7; 7 bases map to TRBD1. The CDR3 extends over 15 amino acids. V gave up 5 bases and J gave up 2 bases; unmatched junction bases: 9. Germline V CDR1 and CDR2: MDHEN, SYDVKM. The CDR3 DNA reads TGTGCCAGCAGTACCTCAGGGGGATGGACCTACGAGCAGTACTTC. Its translation is CASSTSGGWTYEQYF. The full variable domain, with the rest looked up from reference TRBV28 and TRBJ2-7, is DVKVTQSSRYLVKRTGEKVFLECVQDMDHENMFWYRQDPGLGLRLIYFSYDVKMKEKGDIPEGYSVSREKKERFSLILESASTNQTSMYLCASSTSGGWTYEQYFGPGTRLTVT.

This rearrangement joins TRBV2 to TRBJ1-6; tentatively, D is TRBD1 (6 bases). Germline V lookup: CDR1 SNHLY, CDR2 FYNNEI. The CDR3 contains 14 residues. V lost 5 bases and J 7 bases, leaving 12 bases between the germline ends. The CDR3 region has the DNA TGTGCCAGCAGTCTGACAGGTTGGAATTCACCCCTCCACTTT. Translating gives CASSLTGWNSPLHF.

A few counts support this clone. The CDR3 loop reads CSVEGRGVTEAFF. The CDR3 DNA follows: TGCAGCGTTGAAGGCAGGGGAGTAACTGAAGCTTTCTTT. The J gene is TRBJ1-1, the V gene TRBV29-1, with D possibly matching TRBD1 (6 bases). CDR1 is SQVTM and CDR2 is ANQGSEA in the germline V gene. V was trimmed by 1 base and J by 5 bases, leaving 11 bases between them. There are 13 residues in the CDR3.

V usage is TRBV15 and J usage is TRBJ2-1, with TRBD2 identical over 7 bases. Germline V gene data show CDR1 as LNHNV and CDR2 as YYDKDF (reference sequence). With 4 bases clipped from V and 0 bases from J, the junction kept 15 bases outside the gene matches. CDR3 length equals 19 residues. CDR3 nucleotides: TGTGCCACCAGCACGACCTACAGCGAGCGGGATATCTCCTACAATGAGCAGTTCTTC. This codes for CATSTTYSERDISYNEQFF.

The J gene is TRBJ2-2, the V gene TRBV5-1; D gene ambiguous. Germline CDR1 SGHRS, CDR2 YFSETQ. CDR3 length: 17 residues. The germline V and J ends were trimmed by 0 bases and 3 bases, with 15 bases remaining between them. CDR3 coding DNA: TGCGCCAGCAGCTTGGCCAACCAGGTGGCCCACACCGGGGAGCTGTTTTTT. Its translation is CASSLANQVAHTGELFF.

CDR3 in DNA: TGTGCCAGCAGTTACGGGACAGGGGGTGGGGAGCTGTTTTTT. Translated, it gives CASSYGTGGGELFF. The chain combines TRBV6-5 with TRBJ2-2, with 11 positions matching TRBD1. Losses at the gene ends were 2 bases for V and 8 bases for J; bases not matched to a gene: 1. The CDR3 runs to 14 residues. Germline V gene data show CDR1 as MNHEY and CDR2 as SVGAGI.

This chain connects TRBV18 to TRBJ2-3; D uncertain. Looked up from germline, CDR1 is KGHSH and CDR2 is LQKENI. Trimming stripped 3 bases from V and 5 bases from J, with 12 bases between. The CDR3 covers 14 residues. CDR3 region: CASSPIQLGDTQYF. In DNA, the CDR3 is TGTGCCAGCTCACCGATACAGTTAGGAGATACGCAGTATTTT. Supplemented by reference TRBV18 and TRBJ2-3, the full variable domain reads NAGVMQNPRHLVRRRGQEARLRCSPMKGHSHVYWYRQLPEEGLKFMVYLQKENIIDESGMPKERFSAEFPKEGPSILRIQQVVRGDSAAYFCASSPIQLGDTQYFGPGTRLTVL.

This chain uses TRBV24-1 with TRBJ1-4; 7 nucleotides line up with TRBD1. The trim removed 2 bases at V and 8 bases at J, leaving 1 base unmatched. The CDR3 loop spans 13 amino acids. Looked up from germline, CDR1 is KGHDR and CDR2 is SFDVKD. The CDR3 sequence is CATSDSRGEKLFF. The CDR3 DNA is TGTGCCACCAGTGATTCCAGGGGGGAAAAACTGTTTTTT.

The chain joins TRBV9 to TRBJ2-5, with a tentative D call TRBD1 (5 bases). This CDR3 contains 16 residues. Germline CDR1 and CDR2: SGDLS and YYNGEE. V dropped 0 bases and J dropped 2 bases, with 14 bases sitting between them. In DNA, the CDR3 is TGTGCCAGCAGCGTAGCAGGGATGGGTCCTCAAGAGACCCAGTACTTC. It codes for CASSVAGMGPQETQYF.

This chain links TRBV5-1 with TRBJ2-2; maybe TRBD2 (5 bases). The germline gives CDR1 SGHRS, CDR2 YFSETQ. Trimming took off 0 bases at V and 6 bases at J, with 15 bases between the two ends. The CDR3 is 16 amino acids. CDR3 loop: CASSLDTGLDSGELFF. The CDR3 bases are TGCGCCAGCAGCTTGGATACGGGATTAGATTCCGGGGAGCTGTTTTTT.

This rearrangement joins TRBV18 to TRBJ2-7; 8 nucleotides match TRBD2. The CDR3 runs to 14 residues. From germline, CDR1 is KGHSH and CDR2 LQKENI. V was pared by 3 bases and J by 0 bases, with 1 base of the junction left unmatched. CDR3 bases: TGTGCCAGCTCACCGGGGACTAGCTCCTACGAGCAGTACTTC. It encodes CASSPGTSSYEQYF.

The chain employs TRBV19 and TRBJ2-1, with 9 bases matching TRBD2. The CDR3 consists of 14 residues. V lost 9 bases to trimming and J lost 7 bases; unmatched junction nucleotides: 10. CDR1 and CDR2 (germline): LNHDA, SQIVND (reference sequence). The CDR3 nucleotides read TGTGCCAGCAATGGGCTAGCGGGATTAAATGAGCAGTTCTTC. It codes for CASNGLAGLNEQFF.

The chain joins TRBV28 to TRBJ2-5, with TRBD1 as a possible D gene (6 bases). This CDR3 spans 13 amino acids. Trimming shortened V by 6 bases and J by 2 bases, and 10 bases separated the two germline ends. Germline V gives CDR1 MDHEN, CDR2 SYDVKM. CDR3 loop: CASSEGHQETQYF. The CDR3 DNA reads as TGTGCCAGCAGCGAGGGACATCAAGAGACCCAGTACTTC.